The following is a T cell receptor beta chain sequence with its context. Trimming removed 2 bases from V and 1 base from J; junction bases left unmatched: 7. Germline CDR1 and CDR2: MNHEY and SMNVEV (reference sequence). This CDR3 has 17 residues. Reverse transcription of roughly 0.5 to 1 ug RNA was performed with random hexamers. An immunoSEQ multiplex PCR amplified TCR beta CDR3 over 54 Vbeta and 13 Jbeta. MiXCR, run by TCRdb on the immunoSEQ multiplex PCR reads, gives a single entry per CDR3 protein. The sample records hundreds of thousands of distinct CDR3 sequences, roughly 85% being singletons. The sample belongs to a study of CD8 T cells in Susac syndrome. The sequenced target, TCR beta, came from blood CD8+ and CD4+ T cells. Through negative isolation, CD4+ and CD8+ T cells were obtained, while TEMRA cells were enriched using FACS.

The genes are TRBV27 and TRBJ2-2; 7 bases fit TRBD1. The sequencing input was CD8+ T cells from PBMCs. The clonotype was recovered from a human donor with multiple sclerosis. DNA of the CDR3: TGTGCCAGCAGTTTAATTTGGCAGGGGGTGAACACCGGGGAGCTGTTTTTT. This codes for CASSLIWQGVNTGELFF.